This passage covers 23 T cell receptor beta chains from one sample sequenced in a study of response to subunit inactivated influenza vaccine. One entry per CDR3 protein, called by TCRdb with MiXCR from the RT-PCR reads. This table holds approximately 570,000 distinct CDR3 sequences, about 7.6% found once. Sequences were derived from PBMCs from blood, sampled roughly 24 months after vaccination. The receptor source for this set is a man between 50 and 69 years old who received an inactivated influenza vaccine.

This clonotype was counted a few times. V usage is TRBV11-3 and J usage is TRBJ2-1, with 7 positions matching TRBD2. The V gene's germline CDR1 is SGHNT and CDR2 YENEEA. The CDR3 sequence is 14 residues long. V shed 5 bases and J 7 bases; nucleotides not matched to a gene: 8. The CDR3 DNA follows: TGTGCCAGCAGCCCGATGAGCGGGATGAATGAGCAGTTCTTC. Encoded protein: CASSPMSGMNEQFF.

The V gene is TRBV27, the J gene TRBJ2-3, with 9 bases aligning to TRBD1. Germline loops: CDR1 MNHEY, CDR2 SMNVEV (reference sequence). The ends lost 4 bases at V and 5 bases at J; junction bases unmatched: 4. This CDR3 is 14 amino acids long. DNA for the CDR3: TGTGCCAGCAGTTCCGGACAGGGGATAGATACGCAGTATTTT. It encodes CASSSGQGIDTQYF.

This clonotype was found a few times. The V call is TRBV12-3 or TRBV12-4, the J call TRBJ1-6, with D possibly TRBD1 on 6 matching bases. The V end was cut by 3 bases, the J end by 6 bases, with 15 bases between. The CDR3 is 16 residues long. CDR3 bases: TGTGCCAGCAGTTTGGGGGGGCGAGGATTTAATTCACCCCTCCACTTT. Translated: CASSLGGRGFNSPLHF.

This clonotype has at least ten counts. V usage is TRBV7-9 and J usage is TRBJ2-1; TRBD1 might be the D (5 bases). The CDR3 contains 17 residues. Trimming pared 1 base from V and 6 bases from J, leaving 19 bases between. Germline V gene data show CDR1 as SEHNR and CDR2 as FQNEAQ (reference sequence). Written as DNA, the CDR3 is TGTGCCAGCAGCTTAGTTGATTACCAGGGTGCTCGCAATGAGCAGTTCTTC. Amino acid sequence: CASSLVDYQGARNEQFF.

V usage is TRBV29-1 and J usage is TRBJ2-1, with a weak D call TRBD2 (5 bases). CDR3 length equals 14 residues. Between the trimmed V and J ends, which lost 4 bases and 5 bases, there was a span of 15 bases. CDR1 is SQVTM and CDR2 is ANQGSEA in the germline V gene. This chain's CDR3 is CSVAPGRRNNEQFF. The DNA of the CDR3 is TGCAGCGTTGCTCCTGGGAGACGGAACAATGAGCAGTTCTTC.

In its sample, this clonotype was seen many times. The chain uses TRBV27 and TRBJ1-5; TRBD1 agrees at 9 bases. Looked up from germline, CDR1 is MNHEY and CDR2 is SMNVEV (reference sequence). The CDR3 runs 14 residues. The V gene end was trimmed by 3 bases and the J gene end by 6 bases; junction bases not matched to a gene: 3. CDR3 region: CASSFTGGVQPQHF. Here the CDR3 DNA reads TGTGCCAGCAGTTTTACAGGGGGCGTTCAGCCCCAGCATTTT.

This clonotype was seen a handful of times. This chain connects TRBV12-3 or TRBV12-4 to TRBJ2-2; D unclear. V was pared by 7 bases and J by 3 bases, with 9 bases between. This CDR3 has 13 amino acids. CDR3 DNA: TGTGCCAGCACCCCGGCGTACACCGGGGAGCTGTTTTTT. It specifies CASTPAYTGELFF.

This clonotype occurred many times. The genes are TRBV6-1 and TRBJ2-2; 7 bases are shared with TRBD1. The germline CDR1 and CDR2 sequences are MNHNS and SASEGT. Trimming cost V 5 bases and J 2 bases; bases outside gene matches: 5. This CDR3 contains 15 residues. CDR3 sequence reads: CASSTRDRNTGELFF. The CDR3, as DNA: TGTGCCAGCAGTACCCGGGACAGAAACACCGGGGAGCTGTTTTTT.

In its sample, this clonotype was seen a few times. The chain couples TRBV20-1 to TRBJ2-7; D is unclear. The CDR3 is 13 residues long. The V and J ends lost 0 bases and 6 bases respectively, with 12 bases between them. Germline CDR1 reads DFQATT; CDR2 reads SNEGSKA (reference sequence). The CDR3 region has the DNA TGCAGTGCTAGAGATCGCAGCCTAATCGAGCAGTACTTC. This gives the protein CSARDRSLIEQYF.

This clonotype was picked up a small number of times. This chain links TRBV19 with TRBJ2-2; TRBD1 might be the D (6 bases). V lost 8 bases and J lost 1, with 17 bases in between. The CDR3 is made up of 16 amino acids. CDR1 and CDR2 from the germline V gene are LNHDA and SQIVND (reference sequence). The CDR3 nucleotides read TGTGCCAGTCGCCAGATTGTGACAGGGAACACCGGGGAGCTGTTTTTT. This encodes CASRQIVTGNTGELFF.

V is TRBV4-1 and J is TRBJ2-7, with 11 bases fitting TRBD2. The CDR3 has 17 amino acids. V trimming: 0 bases; J trimming: 3 bases; junction bases outside the gene matches: 7. Germline CDR1 reads MGHRA; CDR2 reads YSYEKL. The CDR3: CASSQDTGTSGVYEQYF. CDR3 DNA sequence: TGCGCCAGCAGCCAAGATACCGGGACTAGCGGAGTCTACGAGCAGTACTTC.

This chain connects TRBV20-1 to TRBJ2-7, with TRBD2 as a possible D gene (6 bases). Trimming stripped 0 bases from V and 2 bases from J, with 14 bases between. In germline, CDR1 is DFQATT, CDR2 SNEGSKA (reference sequence). This CDR3 is built from 15 residues. The CDR3 DNA reads as TGCAGTGCTAGAGAGTGGAGGGCGATGGCCTACGAGCAGTACTTC. Protein sequence: CSAREWRAMAYEQYF.

The chain joins TRBV12-3 or TRBV12-4 to TRBJ2-7; D might be TRBD1 (6 bases). Trimming shortened V by 1 base and J by 3 bases, and 10 bases separated the two germline ends. The CDR3 loop spans 14 amino acids. CDR3 protein: CASSLGQENYEQYF. The CDR3 DNA is TGTGCCAGCAGTTTAGGACAGGAAAACTACGAGCAGTACTTC.

This clonotype was counted a few times. The V call is TRBV9, the J call TRBJ2-1; 8 positions match TRBD2. Per the germline V gene, CDR1 is SGDLS and CDR2 is YYNGEE. The CDR3 is made up of 16 amino acids. J was trimmed by 4 bases and V by 0 bases; bases with no gene match: 6. CDR3 nucleotide sequence: TGTGCCAGCAGCGTAGGTGGTAGCGGGGAATACAATGAGCAGTTCTTC. The encoded protein is CASSVGGSGEYNEQFF.

This clonotype was detected a few times. The junction and the germline gene differ at one end; a read error may be behind it. The gene calls are TRBV20-1 and TRBJ2-3; 7 nucleotides line up with TRBD2. Germline CDR1 is DFQATT and CDR2 is SNEGSKA (reference sequence). The CDR3 is 13 residues long. The CDR3 spells CSARTPSGRPGDF. The CDR3 bases are TGCAGTGCTAGAACCCCTAGCGGAAGGCCCGGGGATTTT.

This clonotype was seen more than once but under ten times. The chain combines TRBV6-2 or TRBV6-3 with TRBJ2-3; 14 bases fit TRBD2. In germline, CDR1 is MNHEY, CDR2 SVGEGT. This CDR3 has 19 residues. Unmatched junction bases numbered 12, after V lost 7 bases and J lost 0 bases. The CDR3 DNA reads TGTGCCAGCACCCCGGGACTAGCGGGAGTTCCCGCTAGCACAGATACGCAGTATTTT. Its translation is CASTPGLAGVPASTDTQYF.

This clonotype was counted ten times or more. The chain combines TRBV25-1 with TRBJ1-3; D gene ambiguous. The CDR3 covers 12 residues. The V and J ends lost 4 bases and 4 bases respectively, with 5 bases between them. CDR1 MGHDK and CDR2 SYGVNS come from the germline V gene. The CDR3 DNA is TGTGCCAGCAGTGGTTCGGGAAACACCATATATTTT. Translation gives CASSGSGNTIYF. Full variable domain (remainder filled in from reference TRBV25-1 and TRBJ1-3): EADIYQTPRYLVIGTGKKITLECSQTMGHDKMYWYQQDPGMELHLIHYSYGVNSTEKGDLSSESTVSRIRTEHFPLTLESARPSHTSQYLCASSGSGNTIYFGEGSWLTVV.

This clonotype was found a few times. The rearrangement links TRBV24-1 to TRBJ2-1; TRBD2 aligns across 8 bases. V shed 0 bases and J 8 bases; nucleotides not matched to a gene: 5. The CDR3 consists of 15 residues. Germline V gene data show CDR1 as KGHDR and CDR2 as SFDVKD. The chain's CDR3 is CATSDLQAGVHEQFF. CDR3 bases: TGTGCCACCAGTGATTTGCAAGCGGGGGTACATGAGCAGTTCTTC.

In regard to this clonotype: The junction shows a germline mismatch at one end, possibly a read error. The V and J genes are TRBV4-2 and TRBJ2-2; weak D call: TRBD2 (5 bases). Germline lookup yields CDR1 LGHNA and CDR2 YNFKEQ. The CDR3 extends over 16 amino acids. The CDR3 DNA reads as TGTGCCAGCAGCCAAGTACATCGGGCGAACACCGGGGAGCCGTTTTTT. It specifies CASSQVHRANTGEPFF.

This clonotype was seen only a few times. This chain links TRBV28 with TRBJ2-1; 9 nucleotides agree with TRBD1. The V gene's germline CDR1 is MDHEN and CDR2 SYDVKM. Unmatched junction bases numbered 21, after V lost 6 bases and J lost 3 bases. The CDR3 runs 20 residues. The CDR3 DNA reads TGTGCCAGCAGCCCTCCCGGGACAGGGACTGTGCGGTCCCTCTACAATGAGCAGTTCTTC. As protein: CASSPPGTGTVRSLYNEQFF.

This clonotype was counted a few times. The chain is built from TRBV4-2 and TRBJ1-5; no firm D call. V was trimmed by 0 bases and J by 3 bases, leaving 12 bases between them. Germline values: CDR1 LGHNA, CDR2 YNFKEQ. This CDR3 has 16 amino acids. The CDR3 region has the DNA TGTGCCAGCAGCCAAGACCCAATAGGTCCCAATCAGCCCCAGCATTTT. It encodes CASSQDPIGPNQPQHF.

This clonotype was counted only a few times. The chain recombines TRBV7-2 with TRBJ2-7; TRBD1 matches 9 bases. There are 15 residues in the CDR3. The V segment lost 6 bases and the J segment 1 base; nucleotides outside the gene matches: 7. Germline CDR1 SGHTA, CDR2 FQGNSA. CDR3 sequence: CASRRAGTGSYEQYF. CDR3 nucleotide sequence: TGTGCCAGCAGACGGGCCGGGACAGGGTCCTACGAGCAGTACTTC.

The chain combines TRBV3-1 with TRBJ2-7; D unresolved. CDR1 LGHDT and CDR2 YNNKEL come from the germline V gene (reference sequence). This CDR3 has 15 residues. V lost 1 base and J 0 bases, leaving 10 bases between the germline ends. CDR3 protein: CASSQGRAISYEQYF. DNA of the CDR3: TGTGCCAGCAGCCAAGGACGGGCAATCTCCTACGAGCAGTACTTC.